This T cell receptor beta chain was obtained from a study of regulatory T cells in long-lasting Graves disease. Turning to this clonotype: Its antigen remains unknown. This may arise from a read error, as a much more abundant clone is one base away.

The time point here: persistent/refractory GD, antithyroid drugs over 5 years with positive TRAb. The TCR library was made from RNA that had been extracted from PBMCs in TRIzol. Germline-derived CDR1 and CDR2 are MNHEY and SMNVEV (reference sequence). The germline V and J ends were trimmed by 2 bases and 6 bases, with 16 bases remaining between them. This CDR3 contains 15 residues. Building the TCR beta libraries relied on iRepertoire HTBI primers, and CDR3 regions underwent Arm-PCR. TCRdb reanalysed the multiplex PCR reads using MiXCR and keeps one entry per CDR3 protein. The repertoire holds about 290,000 distinct CDR3 sequences, with 22% as singletons. Whole-study findings and limits: Favored gene segments in persistent disease were TRBV28, TRBJ1-2 and TRBJ2-5. Relative to new patients (approximately 1,000), persistent patients exhibited greater sharing of public clonotypes (around 3,000).

The receptor was derived from a female donor with Graves disease. The sample in question was peripheral blood mononuclear cells (PBMCs), obtained when the disease was refractory, from a patient treated with antithyroid drugs. The chain is built from TRBV27 and TRBJ2-5; D is uncertain. The CDR3 DNA sequence: TGTGCCAGCAGTTTAGGGTTCGGTCATTACAAGACCCAGTACTTC. Encoded protein: CASSLGFGHYKTQYF.